The present T cell receptor (beta chain) was sequenced within a study of blood T cell repertoires in COVID-19. About the research overall: The United States, Italy and Spain were the sources of the acute and convalescent COVID-19 samples. T cells, B-cell-depleted T cells, or PBMCs supplied cDNA or gDNA.

The CDR3 consists of 15 residues. The germline V gene encodes CDR1 WNHNN and CDR2 SYGVQD (reference sequence). The junction had 3 bases not matched to a gene; V was cut back by 5 bases and J by 0 bases. Authors' processing steps: Amplification from reference gene primers served as the basis for estimated nucleated cell counts. Profiling relied on immunoSEQ multiplex PCR, and the TCRdb table lists in-frame clones only, not all of them. V and J calls and clone size come straight from that table; D and trimming were deduced from the DNA. In the table there are around 270,000 clones, 80% to 90% of which are singletons.

Input material: peripheral blood. V and J are TRBV10-1 and TRBJ2-2, with 7 bases matching TRBD1. This clonotype was sampled from a man aged 55 to 70 with acute or convalescent COVID-19. CDR3 loop: CASSMGQTNTGELFF. In DNA form, the CDR3 reads TGCGCCAGCAGTATGGGACAGACGAACACCGGGGAGCTGTTTTTT.